This T cell receptor (beta chain) was sequenced in a study of CD8+CD57+ T cells in acquired aplastic anemia. Study-level information: Healthy donors had, on average, roughly 9.8 million reads for their CD4+ cells. Whole-study results and caveats: The CD8+ Simpson's diversity of patients and controls was not significantly different.

Points on this clonotype: The antigen is not known.

The TCR beta profiling, which covered VDJ combination and CDR3 sequence, was carried out using genomic DNA as the template. TCRdb re-called the reads with MiXCR, one entry per CDR3 protein. The sample shows around 180,000 distinct CDR3 sequences, 55% to 80% of them seen only once. Material: sorted CD4+, CD8+, or CD8+CD57+ T cells (not recorded which) from PBMCs. The receptor comes from a human donor in good health.

This CDR3 reads CASSYGPARNTEAFF. As DNA, the CDR3 is TGTGCCAGCAGTTACGGTCCAGCGAGGAACACTGAAGCTTTCTTT. V and J are TRBV6-6 and TRBJ1-1; D not resolved. CDR1 and CDR2 from the germline V gene are MNHNY and SVGAGI (reference sequence). This CDR3 has 15 residues. The V end lost 2 bases, the J end lost 1 base, and 11 bases lay between the germline ends.